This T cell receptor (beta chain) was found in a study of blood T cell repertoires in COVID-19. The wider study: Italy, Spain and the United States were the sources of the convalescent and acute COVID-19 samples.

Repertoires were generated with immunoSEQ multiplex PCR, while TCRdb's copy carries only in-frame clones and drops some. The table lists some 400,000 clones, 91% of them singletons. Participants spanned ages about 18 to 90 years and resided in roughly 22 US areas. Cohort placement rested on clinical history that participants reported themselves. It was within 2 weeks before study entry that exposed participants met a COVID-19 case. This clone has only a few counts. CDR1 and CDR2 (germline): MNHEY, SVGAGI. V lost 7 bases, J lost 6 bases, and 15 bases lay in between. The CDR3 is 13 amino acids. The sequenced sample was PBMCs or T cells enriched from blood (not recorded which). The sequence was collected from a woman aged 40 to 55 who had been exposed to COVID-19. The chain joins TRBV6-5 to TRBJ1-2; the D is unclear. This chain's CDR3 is CASNPREGHGYTF. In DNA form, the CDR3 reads TGTGCCAGCAACCCACGGGAAGGACATGGCTACACCTTC.